A selection of T cell receptor beta chains follows, all from one sample in a study of T cells in Graves' hyperthyroidism and ophthalmopathy. Via MiXCR, TCRdb re-called the multiplex PCR reads, giving one row per CDR3 protein. The sample has about 480,000 distinct CDR3 sequences, roughly 25% seen once. Sequencing was carried out using blood. The source is a woman aged 25 to 39 with Graves' ophthalmopathy. CDR3s include the opening cysteine and the closing phenylalanine or tryptophan.

TRBV20-1,TRBJ2-7,CSALTSGGYEQYF
TRBV12-3/TRBV12-4,TRBJ1-1,CASLLRAGLNTEAFF
TRBV6-2/TRBV6-3,TRBJ2-2,CASRGETGGPGELFF
TRBV7-6,TRBJ1-1,CASSRTGQEAFF
TRBV19,TRBJ1-5,CASSIDGQGGNQPQHF
TRBV20-1,TRBJ2-5,CSAMSGQAGQETQYF
TRBV2,TRBJ1-2,CASSDGGNYGYTF
TRBV19,TRBJ2-7,CASSIGGQATYEQYF
TRBV15,TRBJ2-5,CATSLMLGSQETQYF
TRBV25-1,TRBJ1-1,CASSEDARNSNTEAFF
TRBV7-3,TRBJ1-1,CASSLTGPGTEAFF
TRBV12-3/TRBV12-4,TRBJ1-5,CASSWGPKGQPQHF
TRBV30,TRBJ2-4,CAWSVQEDIQYF
TRBV20-1,TRBJ2-7,CSAKGAGATYEQYF
TRBV7-8,TRBJ1-5,CASSLGGQVSNQPQHF
TRBV6-1,TRBJ2-7,CASKKDQVSYEQYF
TRBV20-1,TRBJ2-5,CSARDATSGQETQYF
TRBV20-1,TRBJ2-1,CSASSTDGPYNEQFF
TRBV28,TRBJ1-2,CASPWGTASNYGYTF
TRBV11-2,TRBJ2-2,CASSLDTALRELFF
TRBV30,TRBJ2-5,CAWARDKETQYF
TRBV5-1,TRBJ1-1,CASSGTGITEAFF
TRBV19,TRBJ1-1,CASSIWALEVNTEAFF
TRBV5-1,TRBJ2-7,CASSAGQGYEQYF
TRBV6-2/TRBV6-3,TRBJ1-2,CASSYNVQAYGYTF
TRBV5-4,TRBJ1-2,CASSLGWTNGYTF
TRBV12-3/TRBV12-4,TRBJ1-5,CASSIDRDGQPQHF
TRBV14,TRBJ2-7,CASSASQGAYEQYF
TRBV25-1,TRBJ1-2,CASSETGGPGYGYTF
TRBV6-5,TRBJ1-2,CASSYELGGYTF
TRBV6-4,TRBJ1-1,CASSVGGPNTEAFF
TRBV11-1,TRBJ1-2,CASSPRTGTGYGYTF
TRBV20-1,TRBJ1-3,CSAWTGFGNTIYF
TRBV7-9,TRBJ1-1,CASSPGTENTEAFF
TRBV11-2,TRBJ2-7,CASSTTGLGEQYF
TRBV7-8,TRBJ2-4,CASGSFENIQYF
TRBV2,TRBJ1-2,CASNEVQKTNYGYTF
TRBV3-1,TRBJ2-7,CASSQELNLYEQYF
TRBV4-1,TRBJ1-2,CASSLLVSVTGASSYGYTF
TRBV7-2,TRBJ1-1,CASSLNADTEAFF
TRBV12-3/TRBV12-4,TRBJ2-7,CASKWDTSSYEQYF
TRBV19,TRBJ2-2,CASSTSEGTGELFF
TRBV7-2,TRBJ1-5,CASSPGQGRAQPQHF
TRBV7-8,TRBJ2-5,CASSLGGGTQYF
TRBV6-2/TRBV6-3,TRBJ1-5,CASSYVEPNQPQHF
TRBV28,TRBJ2-5,CASSSPRTSGPKETQYF
TRBV24-1,TRBJ1-5,CATSDFPQGPQHF
TRBV6-2/TRBV6-3,TRBJ1-5,CASHGTQGRDHNQPQHF